This T cell receptor beta chain was profiled in a study of molecular identifiers for immune sequencing clone quantification. Study-wide results and caveats: Naive cells had under 1% of molecules in clones above 20 RNA copies, effectors over 97%. In cases of identical TCR molecules sharing a barcode, highly expanded clone sizes could be underestimated.

The trim removed 5 bases at V and 5 bases at J, leaving 10 bases unmatched. The germline V gene has CDR1 SGHDT and CDR2 YYEEEE. The CDR3 is 15 residues long. Turning to this clonotype: Antigen specificity is unknown.

TCRdb reprocessed the PCR reads via MiXCR and lists one record per CDR3 protein. Of approximately 500,000 distinct CDR3 sequences listed, about a fifth were seen once; the top ten hold more than 0.8%. Naive CD8 T cells were sorted, and the gate applied was CD8+CD4-CCR7+CD45RA+. The TCR comes from a human donor in good health. Some libraries in this study had Jurkat cell RNA spiked in. The chain links TRBV5-6 to TRBJ2-7, with TRBD1 matching 10 bases. The sample taken for sequencing was naive CD8+ T cells from blood, with Jurkat cell RNA spiked in. Noted subset: FACS-sorted CD8+CD4-CCR7+CD45RA+ naive T cells. In nucleotides, the CDR3 is TGTGCCAGCAGAACCAGACAGGGGGCCGGGGACGAGCAGTACTTC. Translation gives CASRTRQGAGDEQYF.